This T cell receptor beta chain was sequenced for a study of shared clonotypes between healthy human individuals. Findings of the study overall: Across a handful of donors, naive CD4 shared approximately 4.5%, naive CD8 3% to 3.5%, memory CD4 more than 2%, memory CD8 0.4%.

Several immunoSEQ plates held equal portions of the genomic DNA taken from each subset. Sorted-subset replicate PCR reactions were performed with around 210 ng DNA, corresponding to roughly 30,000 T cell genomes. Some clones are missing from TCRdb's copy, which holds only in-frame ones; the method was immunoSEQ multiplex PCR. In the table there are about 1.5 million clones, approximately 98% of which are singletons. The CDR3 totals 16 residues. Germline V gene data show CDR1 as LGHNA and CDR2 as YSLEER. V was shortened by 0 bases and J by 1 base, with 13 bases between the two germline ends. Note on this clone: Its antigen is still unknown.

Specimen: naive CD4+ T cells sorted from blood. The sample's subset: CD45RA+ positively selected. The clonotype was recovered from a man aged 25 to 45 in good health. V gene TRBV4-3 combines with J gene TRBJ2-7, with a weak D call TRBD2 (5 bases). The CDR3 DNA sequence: TGCGCCAGCAGCCAAGATATCGTCGGGATATCCTACGAGCAGTACTTC. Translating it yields CASSQDIVGISYEQYF.